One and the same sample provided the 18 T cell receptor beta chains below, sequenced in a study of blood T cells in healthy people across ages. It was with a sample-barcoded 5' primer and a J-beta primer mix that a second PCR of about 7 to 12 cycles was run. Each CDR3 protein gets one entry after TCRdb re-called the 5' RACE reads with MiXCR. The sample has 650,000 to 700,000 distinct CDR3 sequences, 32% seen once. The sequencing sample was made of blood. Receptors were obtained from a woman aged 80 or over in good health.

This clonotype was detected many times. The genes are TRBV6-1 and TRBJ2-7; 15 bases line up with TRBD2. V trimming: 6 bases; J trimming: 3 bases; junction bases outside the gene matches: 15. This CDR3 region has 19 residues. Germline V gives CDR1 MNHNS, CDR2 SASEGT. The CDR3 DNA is TGTGCCAGCAGCCGGGCTTATCCGGGACTAGCGGGGGGCCTCTACGAGCAGTACTTC. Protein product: CASSRAYPGLAGGLYEQYF.

The DNA of the CDR3 is TGCGCCAGCAGCCTGGGACATGCTGAAACCTATGGCTACACCTTC. Encoded protein: CASSLGHAETYGYTF. The rearrangement joins TRBV5-1 to TRBJ1-2, with D perhaps matching TRBD1 (6 bases). In germline, CDR1 is SGHRS, CDR2 YFSETQ. Trimming removed 4 bases from V and 4 bases from J, with 17 bases in between. This CDR3 has 15 amino acids.

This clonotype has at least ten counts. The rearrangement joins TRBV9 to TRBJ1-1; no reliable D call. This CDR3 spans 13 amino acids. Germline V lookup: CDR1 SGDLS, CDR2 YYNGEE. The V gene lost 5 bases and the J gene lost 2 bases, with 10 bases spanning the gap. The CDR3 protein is CASSIVTNTEAFF. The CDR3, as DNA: TGTGCCAGCAGTATTGTGACCAACACTGAAGCTTTCTTT.

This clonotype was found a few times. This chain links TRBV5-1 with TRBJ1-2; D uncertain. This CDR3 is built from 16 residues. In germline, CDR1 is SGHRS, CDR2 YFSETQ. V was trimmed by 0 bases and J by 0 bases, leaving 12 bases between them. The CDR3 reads CASSLADGGANYGYTF. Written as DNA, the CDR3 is TGCGCCAGCAGCTTGGCCGACGGCGGGGCTAACTATGGCTACACCTTC.

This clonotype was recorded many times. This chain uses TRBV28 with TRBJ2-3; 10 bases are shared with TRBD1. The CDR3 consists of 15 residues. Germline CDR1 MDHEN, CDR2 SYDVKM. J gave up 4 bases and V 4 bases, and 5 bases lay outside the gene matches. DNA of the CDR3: TGTGCCAGCAGTTCTTCCGGGACAGGGGCAGATACGCAGTATTTT. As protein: CASSSSGTGADTQYF.

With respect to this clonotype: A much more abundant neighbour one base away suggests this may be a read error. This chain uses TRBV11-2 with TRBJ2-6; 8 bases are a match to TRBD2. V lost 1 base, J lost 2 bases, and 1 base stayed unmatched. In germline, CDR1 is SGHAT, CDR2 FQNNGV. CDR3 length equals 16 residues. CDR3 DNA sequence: TGTGCCAGCAGCTTAGGGCGGGGGGCTGGGGCCAACGTCCTGACTTTC. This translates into CASSLGRGAGANVLTF.

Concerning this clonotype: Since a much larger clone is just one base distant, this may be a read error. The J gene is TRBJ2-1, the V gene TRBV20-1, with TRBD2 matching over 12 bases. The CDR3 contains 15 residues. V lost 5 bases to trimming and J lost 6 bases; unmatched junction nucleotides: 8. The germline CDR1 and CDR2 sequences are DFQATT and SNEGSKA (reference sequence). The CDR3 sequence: CSASTSGGHSNEQFF. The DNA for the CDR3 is TGCAGTGCTTCTACTAGCGGGGGGCACTCCAATGAGCAGTTCTTC.

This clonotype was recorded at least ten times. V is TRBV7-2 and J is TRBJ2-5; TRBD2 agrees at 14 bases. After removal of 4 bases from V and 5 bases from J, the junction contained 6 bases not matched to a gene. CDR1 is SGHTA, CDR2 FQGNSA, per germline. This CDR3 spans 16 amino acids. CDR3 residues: CASSSGTSGGRETQYF. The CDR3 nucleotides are TGTGCCAGCAGCTCCGGGACTAGCGGGGGCAGGGAGACCCAGTACTTC.

The CDR3 DNA is TGCAGCGTTGTGGGCACAGGGTCCTACGAGCAGTACTTC. Translated: CSVVGTGSYEQYF. V is TRBV29-1 and J is TRBJ2-4; D may be TRBD1 (6 bases). The end of the DNA is better explained by TRBJ2-7, so the J call may be wrong. The CDR3 loop spans 13 amino acids. The germline CDR1 and CDR2 sequences are SQVTM and ANQGSEA.

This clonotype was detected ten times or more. CDR3 sequence (DNA): TGTGCCAGCAGCTCTATCCCCGACAGGGAAGAGCAGTACTTC. Its translation: CASSSIPDREEQYF. V usage is TRBV7-9 and J usage is TRBJ2-7; 7 nucleotides line up with TRBD1. Germline V gives CDR1 SEHNR, CDR2 FQNEAQ (reference sequence). The CDR3 extends over 14 amino acids. J gave up 7 bases and V 4 bases, and 10 bases lay outside the gene matches. Full variable domain (remainder filled in from reference TRBV7-9 and TRBJ2-7): DTGVSQNPRHKITKRGQNVTFRCDPISEHNRLYWYRQTLGQGPEFLTYFQNEAQLEKSRLLSDRFSAERPKGSFSTLEIQRTEQGDSAMYLCASSSIPDREEQYFGPGTRLTVT.

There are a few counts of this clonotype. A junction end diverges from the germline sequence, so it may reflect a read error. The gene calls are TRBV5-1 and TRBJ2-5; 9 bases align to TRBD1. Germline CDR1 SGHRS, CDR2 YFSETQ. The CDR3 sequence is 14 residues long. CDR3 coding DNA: TGCACCAGCAGCTCGGGACAGGGACAAGAGACCCAGTACTTC. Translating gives CTSSSGQGQETQYF.

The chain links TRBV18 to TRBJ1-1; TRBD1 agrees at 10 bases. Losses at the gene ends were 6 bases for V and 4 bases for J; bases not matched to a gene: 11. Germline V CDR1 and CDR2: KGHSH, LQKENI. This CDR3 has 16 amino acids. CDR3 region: CASSPRTGGRGTEAFF. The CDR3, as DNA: TGTGCCAGCTCTCCTAGGACAGGGGGAAGGGGCACTGAAGCTTTCTTT.

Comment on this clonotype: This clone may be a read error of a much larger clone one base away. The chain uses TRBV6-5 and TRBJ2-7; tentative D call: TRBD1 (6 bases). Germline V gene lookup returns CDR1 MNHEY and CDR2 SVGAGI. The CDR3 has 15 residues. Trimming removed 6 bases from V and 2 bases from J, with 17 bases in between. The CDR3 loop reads CASRLNRAGTYEQYF. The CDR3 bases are TGTGCCAGCAGATTAAACAGGGCCGGCACCTACGAGCAGTACTTC.

DNA for the CDR3: TGTGCCAGCAGCTCCGCGACGGGAGAGGGCTCTGGGGCCAACGTCCTGACTTTC. It specifies CASSSATGEGSGANVLTF. The chain combines TRBV7-2 with TRBJ2-6; D may be TRBD2 (6 bases). Trimming cost V 4 bases and J 0 bases, with 16 bases left between them. Germline loops: CDR1 SGHTA, CDR2 FQGNSA. This CDR3 comprises 18 residues.

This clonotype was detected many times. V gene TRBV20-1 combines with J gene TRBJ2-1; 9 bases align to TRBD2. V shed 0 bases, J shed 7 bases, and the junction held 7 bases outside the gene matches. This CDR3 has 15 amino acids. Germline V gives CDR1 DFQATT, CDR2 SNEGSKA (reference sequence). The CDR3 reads CSARDFSGGFNEQFF. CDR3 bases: TGCAGTGCTAGAGATTTTAGCGGGGGCTTTAATGAGCAGTTCTTC.

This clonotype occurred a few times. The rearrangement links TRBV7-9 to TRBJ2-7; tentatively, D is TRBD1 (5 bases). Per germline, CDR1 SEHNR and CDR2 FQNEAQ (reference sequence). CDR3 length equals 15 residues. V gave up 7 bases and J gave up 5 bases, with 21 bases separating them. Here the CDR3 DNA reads TGTGCCAGCACCAAGGGAACAGGCGGCATACACGAGCAGTACTTC. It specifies CASTKGTGGIHEQYF.

Here the CDR3 DNA reads TGCAGTGCTAGGGACATGCGCGGGGGATACAATGAGCAGTTCTTC. Amino acid sequence: CSARDMRGGYNEQFF. This chain uses TRBV20-1 with TRBJ2-1; 7 bases are a match to TRBD2. Trimming cost V 3 bases and J 4 bases; bases outside gene matches: 9. Germline V lookup: CDR1 DFQATT, CDR2 SNEGSKA (reference sequence). The CDR3 runs to 15 residues.

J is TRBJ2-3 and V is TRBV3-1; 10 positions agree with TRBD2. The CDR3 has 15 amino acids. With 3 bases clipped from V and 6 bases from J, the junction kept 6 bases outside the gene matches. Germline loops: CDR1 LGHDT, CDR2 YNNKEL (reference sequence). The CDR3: CASSQESGGADTQYF. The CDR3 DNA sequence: TGTGCCAGCAGCCAGGAAAGCGGGGGGGCCGATACGCAGTATTTT.